The sequence of this T cell receptor beta chain was determined in a study of T cell changes during pregnancy in multiple sclerosis (dated by TCRdb to the late 2010s). In terms of the full investigation: In women with multiple sclerosis, the researchers looked at how the T cell repertoire shifted as pregnancy progressed.

The receptor library was made with the immunoSEQ multiplex PCR assay. This immuneACCESS table, as held by TCRdb, lists in-frame sequences with V and J called but not all clones. Of the missing ones, under half trace to an unresolved V gene in checked studies; the others have no known cause. In all, the sample holds 45,000 to 55,000 clones, and 90% to 95% of those were seen once. Less than 6% of the sample belongs to the ten largest clones. V has 3 bases trimmed and J has 6 bases trimmed; junction bases matching no gene number 6. Via the germline V gene (reference sequence), CDR1 is SGHNT and CDR2 YYREEE. Reading from cysteine to phenylalanine, the CDR3 counts 14 amino acids. The sequence is cut down to CDR3 DNA, 42 bases in frame from base 1. As to this clone: Its antigen is unknown. No per-base quality is available; no much larger clone lies one base away.

The sequencing here drew on CD8+ T cells from peripheral blood mononuclear cells, taken before pregnancy. The chain employs TRBV5-4 and TRBJ2-7; 10 nucleotides in the junction match TRBD1. The clonotype was recovered from a female donor with multiple sclerosis, enrolled in a pregnancy study. The CDR3 protein: CASSSSGTGVEQYF. The nucleotide sequence is TGTGCCAGCAGCTCCTCCGGGACAGGGGTCGAGCAGTACTTC.